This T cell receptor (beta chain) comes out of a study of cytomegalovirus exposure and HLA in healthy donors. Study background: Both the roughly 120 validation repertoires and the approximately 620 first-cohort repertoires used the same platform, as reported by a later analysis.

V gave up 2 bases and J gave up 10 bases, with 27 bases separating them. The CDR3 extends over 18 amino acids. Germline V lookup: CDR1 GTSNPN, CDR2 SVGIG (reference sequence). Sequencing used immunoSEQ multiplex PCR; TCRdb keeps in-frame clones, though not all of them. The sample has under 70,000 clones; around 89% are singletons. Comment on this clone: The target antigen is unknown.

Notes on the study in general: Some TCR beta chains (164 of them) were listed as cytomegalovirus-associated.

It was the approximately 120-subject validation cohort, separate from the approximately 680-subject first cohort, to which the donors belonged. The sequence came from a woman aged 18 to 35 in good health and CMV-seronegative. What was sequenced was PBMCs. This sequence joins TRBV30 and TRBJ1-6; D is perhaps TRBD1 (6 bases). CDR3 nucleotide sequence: TGTGCCTGGAGTCGCCCTATAAGGGGGGGAGCACGGGTCTCACCCCTCCACTTT. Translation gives CAWSRPIRGGARVSPLHF.